This T cell receptor beta chain was sequenced for a study of Ad26.COV2.S vaccination and SARS-CoV-2 variants. Overall study: Into the muscle, Ad26.COV2.S was dosed once or twice, 56 days apart.

The method was immunoSEQ multiplex PCR; TCRdb's version includes in-frame clones alone and lacks a portion of them. The sample carries roughly 700,000 clones, 89% recorded once. The CDR3 runs to 11 residues. Trimming removed 3 bases at V and 4 bases at J, with 3 bases between. The germline V gene encodes CDR1 SQVTM and CDR2 ANQGSEA. Noted treatment: around 19 received Ad26.COV2.S at low or high dose, single or two shots; roughly five received placebo; per-sample allocation not given. Day 63 after the first injection of vaccine or placebo was the sampling time. It was an adult aged 18-55 years in Boston who was the donor. Vaccination used an Ad26 vector expressing Wuhan-strain SARS-CoV-2 spike.

Sequencing used peripheral blood, obtained in a trial of Ad26.COV2.S vaccine versus placebo. The origin of this receptor is a person aged 18-65 years who received the Ad26.COV2.S COVID-19 vaccine or a placebo. V and J are TRBV29-1 and TRBJ2-2; D is undetermined. The CDR3 here is CSVEGTGELFF. The CDR3 nucleotides are TGCAGCGTTGAGGGCACCGGGGAGCTGTTTTTT.